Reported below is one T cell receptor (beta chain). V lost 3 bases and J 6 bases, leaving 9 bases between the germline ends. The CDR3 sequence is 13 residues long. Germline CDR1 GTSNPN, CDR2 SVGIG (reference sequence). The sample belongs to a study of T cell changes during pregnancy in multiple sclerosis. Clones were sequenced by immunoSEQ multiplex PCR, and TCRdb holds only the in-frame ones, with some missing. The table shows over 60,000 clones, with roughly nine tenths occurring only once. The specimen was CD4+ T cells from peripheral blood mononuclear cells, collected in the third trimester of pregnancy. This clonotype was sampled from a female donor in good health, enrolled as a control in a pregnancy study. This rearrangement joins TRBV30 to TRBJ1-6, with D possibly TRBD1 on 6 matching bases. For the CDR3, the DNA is TGTGCCTGGAGAGGACAGTTTAATTCACCCCTCCACTTT. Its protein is CAWRGQFNSPLHF.